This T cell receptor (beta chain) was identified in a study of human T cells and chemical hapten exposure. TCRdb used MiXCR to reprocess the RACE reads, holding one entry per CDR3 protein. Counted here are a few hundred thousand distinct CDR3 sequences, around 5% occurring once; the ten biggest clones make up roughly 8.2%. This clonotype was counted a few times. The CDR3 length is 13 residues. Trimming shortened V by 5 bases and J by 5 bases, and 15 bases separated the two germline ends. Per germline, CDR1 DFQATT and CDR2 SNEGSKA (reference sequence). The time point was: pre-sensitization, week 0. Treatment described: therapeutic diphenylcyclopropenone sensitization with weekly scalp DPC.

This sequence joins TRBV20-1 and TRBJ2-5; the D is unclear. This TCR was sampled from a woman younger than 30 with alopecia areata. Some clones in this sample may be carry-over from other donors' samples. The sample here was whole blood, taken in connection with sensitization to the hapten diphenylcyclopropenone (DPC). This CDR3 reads CSAQIVARETQYF. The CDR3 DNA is TGCAGTGCTCAGATCGTAGCACGCGAGACCCAGTACTTC.